The rows below give T cell receptor beta chains drawn from one sample of a study of CD4 and CD8 cells across lung adenocarcinoma regions. TCRdb re-derived calls from the PCR reads in MiXCR, one entry per CDR3 protein. The table lists about 25,000 distinct CDR3 sequences, approximately 52% of them singletons. The sample consisted of CD4+ T cells from the center of a lung tumor. The receptors originated from a male donor with lung adenocarcinoma. The CD4 and CD8 labels of this study may be unreliable. CDR3s include the opening cysteine and the closing phenylalanine or tryptophan. The order of the fields is J gene, clone size, V gene, D gene, CDR3 protein, CDR3 DNA. The D gene is left open where the match is weak. The size entry is marked missing in some rows and otherwise reads once, few, many or a size class.

TRBJ2-2,medium-sized,TRBV10-1,NA,CASSNLQGINPGELFF,TGCGCCAGCAGTAACCTTCAGGGAATAAACCCCGGGGAGCTGTTTTTT
TRBJ2-3,NA,TRBV27,NA,CASTSREGGPWDTQYF,TGTGCCAGCACGTCGAGGGAGGGGGGGCCTTGGGATACGCAGTATTTT
TRBJ2-1,few,TRBV11-2,TRBD2,CASRVLAGPSYNEQFF,TGTGCCAGCAGGGTACTAGCGGGGCCCTCCTACAATGAGCAGTTCTTC
TRBJ2-7,NA,TRBV12-3/TRBV12-4,NA,CASSSGRGPRATDTQYF,TGTGCCAGCAGTTCCGGGCGGGGGCCGCGGGCTACAGATACGCAGTACTTC
TRBJ2-3,NA,TRBV27,NA,CASRGVGGGDPETQYF,TGTGCCAGCAGGGGAGTCGGGGGCGGCGACCCAGAGACCCAGTATTTT
TRBJ2-3,NA,TRBV6-2/TRBV6-3,TRBD1,CASSVPGGRGEETQYF,TGTGCCAGCAGTGTACCAGGGGGAAGGGGTGAAGAGACGCAGTATTTT
TRBJ2-3,NA,TRBV27,NA,CASSPAKDTQYF,TGTGCCAGCAGCCCAGCGAAAGACACGCAGTATTTT
TRBJ2-1,NA,TRBV4-2,TRBD2,CASSQVSGKATNEQFF,TGTGCCAGCAGCCAAGTTAGCGGGAAAGCTACGAATGAGCAGTTCTTC
TRBJ2-3,many,TRBV6-6,NA,CASSYGHPTDTQYF,TGTGCCAGCAGTTACGGACACCCCACAGATACGCAGTATTTT
TRBJ2-5,many,TRBV4-2,TRBD2,CASSQDSASGAETQYF,TGTGCCAGCAGCCAAGACTCGGCTAGCGGTGCGGAGACCCAGTACTTC
TRBJ2-7,NA,TRBV6-1,TRBD2,CASAGHGGRDPETQYF,TGTGCCAGCGCGGGGCACGGGGGGAGGGACCCAGAGACGCAGTACTTC
TRBJ2-7,NA,TRBV9,NA,CASSGGGTLDYEQYF,TGTGCCAGCAGCGGGGGGGGGACACTCGACTACGAGCAGTACTTC
TRBJ2-7,NA,TRBV2,TRBD1,CASSPGQDEQYF,TGTGCCAGCAGTCCCGGACAGGACGAGCAGTACTTC
TRBJ1-3,NA,TRBV10-3,NA,CATKQGSGNTIYF,TGTGCCACCAAACAGGGATCTGGAAACACCATATATTTT
TRBJ2-4,NA,TRBV6-1,NA,CASKSVAGPCTTDTQYF,TGTGCCAGCAAGAGCGTGGCGGGTCCGTGTACCACAGATACTCAGTACTTC
TRBJ2-4,NA,TRBV25-1,NA,CATGVGDLRGAIQYF,TGTGCCACGGGTGTCGGGGACCTCCGAGGGGCCATTCAGTACTTC
TRBJ2-1,NA,TRBV12-3/TRBV12-4,NA,CASTLTGRYNEQFF,TGTGCCAGCACCCTAACGGGACGGTACAATGAGCAGTTCTTC
TRBJ2-5,NA,TRBV6-1,NA,CASGTLGEETQYF,TGTGCCAGCGGGACCCTGGGAGAGGAGACCCAGTACTTC
TRBJ2-7,NA,TRBV6-2/TRBV6-3,NA,CASSYSPRGAFYEQYF,TGTGCCAGCAGTTATAGTCCTCGGGGGGCGTTCTACGAGCAGTACTTC
TRBJ2-3,few,TRBV6-5,TRBD2,CASSYSTTSGSYNEQYF,TGTGCCAGCAGTTACTCGACGACTAGCGGGAGTTACAATGAGCAGTACTTT
TRBJ2-5,NA,TRBV6-1,NA,CASSRGREGRKYF,TGTGCCAGCAGCCGGGGGCGGGAAGGCCGTAAGTACTTC
TRBJ2-5,NA,TRBV6-1,NA,CASRRTWMETQYF,TGTGCCAGCAGACGGACTTGGATGGAGACCCAGTACTTC
TRBJ2-3,NA,TRBV7-9,NA,CASSFGGVGGGAKGTQYF,TGTGCCAGCAGCTTTGGGGGCGTGGGGGGCGGCGCCAAAGGGACGCAGTATTTT
TRBJ2-3,NA,TRBV6-1,TRBD1,CARSLQSGITGEQYF,TGTGCCAGGAGCCTCCAGTCTGGAATCACAGGGGAGCAGTATTTT
TRBJ2-3,few,TRBV4-1,NA,CASRTGIPSTDTQYF,TGCGCCAGCAGAACCGGGATTCCAAGCACAGATACGCAGTATTTT
TRBJ1-1,many,TRBV6-1,TRBD1,CASSPGFGTGYRDAEAFF,TGTGCCAGCAGCCCAGGCTTCGGGACAGGGTATCGGGACGCTGAAGCTTTCTTT
TRBJ1-1,many,TRBV6-5,NA,CASSYRAASTEAFF,TGTGCCAGCAGTTACAGGGCGGCCAGCACTGAAGCTTTCTTT
TRBJ2-1,many,TRBV6-1,TRBD2,CASSRTSGSYNEQFF,TGTGCCAGCAGTCGGACTAGCGGGTCTTACAATGAGCAGTTCTTC
TRBJ2-5,NA,TRBV7-3,NA,CASSPLPGETQYF,TGTGCCAGCAGCCCCCTCCCGGGGGAGACCCAGTACTTC
TRBJ2-5,NA,TRBV5-1,NA,CASRPLRAQETQYF,TGCGCCAGCAGACCGCTCAGGGCACAAGAGACCCAGTACTTC
TRBJ2-7,NA,TRBV6-5,NA,CASSLGLVGYEQYF,TGTGCCAGCAGCCTCGGACTCGTGGGCTACGAGCAGTACTTC
TRBJ2-3,NA,TRBV6-1,TRBD2,CASSEAAGGPEDMQYF,TGTGCCAGCAGTGAAGCAGCGGGAGGGCCGGAAGACATGCAGTATTTC
TRBJ2-1,NA,TRBV7-6,NA,CASRGKGERATDTQYF,TGTGCCAGCAGGGGAAAGGGGGAGAGAGCTACAGATACGCAGTACTTT
TRBJ2-3,once,TRBV10-2,NA,CGSRGVSGKNIQYF,TGCGGCAGCAGGGGGGTGTCAGGGAAAAACATTCAGTATTTT
TRBJ2-3,NA,TRBV20-1,TRBD2,CSARLAGDTQYF,TGCAGTGCAAGACTAGCGGGAGATACGCAGTATTTT
TRBJ1-1,few,TRBV5-1,NA,CASSLTGTTEAFF,TGCGCCAGCAGCTTGACAGGGACCACTGAAGCTTTCTTT
TRBJ2-6,many,TRBV9,NA,CASSAQSRRDYPGANVLTF,TGTGCCAGCAGCGCCCAATCGCGACGTGACTACCCTGGGGCCAACGTCCTGACTTTC
TRBJ2-2,NA,TRBV4-1,NA,CASSQPEASTGELFF,TGCGCCAGCAGCCAACCGGAGGCCAGCACCGGGGAGCTGTTTTTT
TRBJ2-5,many,TRBV6-1,TRBD2,CASRRYGTSGETQYF,TGTGCCAGCAGACGCTACGGGACTAGTGGGGAGACCCAGTACTTC
TRBJ2-1,NA,TRBV27,TRBD2,CARGLVAGGNDAQFF,TGTGCCAGGGGCCTCGTGGCGGGGGGGAACGATGCGCAGTTCTTC
TRBJ1-2,NA,TRBV6-1,NA,CASSRSGGLNYGYTF,TGTGCCAGCAGTCGAAGTGGGGGCCTGAACTATGGCTACACCTTC
TRBJ2-3,NA,TRBV6-1,TRBD2,CASSGRGSTDTQYF,TGTGCCAGCAGTGGGCGGGGGAGCACAGATACGCAGTATTTC
TRBJ1-5,few,TRBV28,NA,CASSLNQGLNQPQHF,TGTGCCAGCAGTTTAAATCAAGGGTTAAATCAGCCCCAGCATTTT
TRBJ2-3,few,TRBV25-1,TRBD1,CASTRGTGTQYF,TGTGCCAGCACCAGGGGGACCGGGACGCAGTATTTT
TRBJ1-1,NA,TRBV12-5,NA,CASGPSNTEAFF,TGTGCTAGTGGTCCCTCGAACACTGAAGCTTTCTTT
TRBJ2-5,NA,TRBV10-3,NA,CAGTGRLAGDTQYF,TGTGCGGGCACCGGCCGACTGGCCGGAGATACCCAGTACTTC
TRBJ2-4,NA,TRBV7-2,NA,CASSLGGQNTQYF,TGTGCCAGCAGCTTAGGGGGCCAAAACACCCAGTACTTC
TRBJ2-7,many,TRBV7-2,TRBD1,CASSSTGGSYEQYF,TGTGCCAGCAGCTCCACAGGGGGCTCCTACGAGCAGTACTTC
TRBJ2-5,NA,TRBV3-1,TRBD2,CASSHPGTSGEQYF,TGTGCCAGCAGCCACCCCGGGACTAGTGGGGAGCAGTACTTC
TRBJ2-7,large,TRBV6-1,NA,CASSEMTGGAYEQYF,TGTGCCAGCAGTGAGATGACAGGTGGAGCCTACGAGCAGTACTTC
TRBJ1-1,few,TRBV4-2,NA,CASSHPQGPTEAFF,TGTGCCAGCAGCCATCCCCAGGGACCTACTGAAGCTTTCTTT
TRBJ2-1,few,TRBV6-1,TRBD1,CASRDRGDNEQFF,TGTGCCAGCAGAGACAGGGGAGACAATGAGCAGTTCTTC
TRBJ2-3,few,TRBV20-1,NA,CSAPWMGGGTDTQYF,TGCAGTGCCCCCTGGATGGGGGGCGGCACAGATACGCAGTATTTT
TRBJ2-5,many,TRBV12-3/TRBV12-4,TRBD2,CASSQAGPTFYETQYF,TGTGCCAGCAGCCAAGCGGGGCCGACCTTCTATGAGACCCAGTACTTC
TRBJ2-4,many,TRBV4-1,NA,CASSQDTKAKNIQYF,TGCGCCAGCAGCCAAGATACAAAAGCCAAAAACATTCAGTACTTC
TRBJ1-6,many,TRBV7-2,NA,CASSYVGPRGRSYNSPLHF,TGTGCCAGCAGCTACGTAGGGCCGCGGGGACGCTCCTATAATTCACCCCTCCACTTT
TRBJ2-3,NA,TRBV10-3,NA,CAMVGLQAVSTEEQYF,TGTGCCATGGTGGGGCTCCAGGCTGTGAGCACCGAGGAGCAGTATTTT
TRBJ2-7,large,TRBV27,TRBD2,CASSKTSGSYEQYF,TGTGCCAGCAGTAAAACTAGCGGATCCTACGAGCAGTACTTC
TRBJ2-7,many,TRBV12-3/TRBV12-4,TRBD2,CASSQPTSGENYEQYF,TGTGCCAGCAGCCAACCTACTAGCGGCGAGAACTACGAGCAGTACTTC
TRBJ2-5,NA,TRBV6-1,NA,CARGHGGGDPETQYF,TGTGCCAGGGGTCACGGGGGCGGGGACCCAGAGACGCAGTACTTC